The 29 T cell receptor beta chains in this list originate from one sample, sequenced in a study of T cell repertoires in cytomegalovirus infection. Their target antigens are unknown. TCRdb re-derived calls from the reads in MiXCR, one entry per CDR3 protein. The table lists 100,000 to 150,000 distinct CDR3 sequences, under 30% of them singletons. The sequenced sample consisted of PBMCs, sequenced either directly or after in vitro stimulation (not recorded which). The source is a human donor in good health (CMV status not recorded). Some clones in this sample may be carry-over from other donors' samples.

For the CDR3, the DNA is TGCGCCAGCAGCCAAAACCCCGGGACAGGGATATCGAATGAGCAGTTCTTC. The encoded protein is CASSQNPGTGISNEQFF. The chain recombines TRBV4-1 with TRBJ2-1; 9 bases map to TRBD1. Trimming removed 2 bases from V and 7 bases from J; junction bases left unmatched: 12. This CDR3 region has 17 residues. In germline, CDR1 is MGHRA, CDR2 YSYEKL.

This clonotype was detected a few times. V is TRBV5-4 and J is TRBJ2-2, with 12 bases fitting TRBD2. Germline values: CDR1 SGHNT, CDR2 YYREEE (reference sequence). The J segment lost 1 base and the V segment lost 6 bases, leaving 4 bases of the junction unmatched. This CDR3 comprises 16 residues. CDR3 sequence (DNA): TGTGCCAGCACCTCTAGCGGGAGGGGGAACACCGGGGAGCTGTTTTTT. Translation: CASTSSGRGNTGELFF.

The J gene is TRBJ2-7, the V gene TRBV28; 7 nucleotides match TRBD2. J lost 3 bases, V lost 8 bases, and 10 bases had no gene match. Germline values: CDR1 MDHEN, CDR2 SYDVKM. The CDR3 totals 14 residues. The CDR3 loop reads CASLAPTGGYEQYF. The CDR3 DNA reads TGTGCCAGCCTTGCCCCGACGGGGGGCTACGAGCAGTACTTC.

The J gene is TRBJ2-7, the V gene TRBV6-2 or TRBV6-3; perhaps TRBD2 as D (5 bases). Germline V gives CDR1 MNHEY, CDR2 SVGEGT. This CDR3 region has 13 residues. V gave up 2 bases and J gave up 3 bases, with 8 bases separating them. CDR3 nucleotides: TGTGCCAGCAGTTACGGACGGGACTACGAGCAGTACGTC. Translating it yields CASSYGRDYEQYV.

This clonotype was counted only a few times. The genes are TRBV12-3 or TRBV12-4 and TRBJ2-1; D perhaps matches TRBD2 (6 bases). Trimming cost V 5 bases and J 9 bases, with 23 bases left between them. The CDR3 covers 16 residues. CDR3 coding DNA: TGTGCCAGCAGTGAGTTTATCGGGAGCGGGTTCGGTGAGCAGTTCTTC. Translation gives CASSEFIGSGFGEQFF.

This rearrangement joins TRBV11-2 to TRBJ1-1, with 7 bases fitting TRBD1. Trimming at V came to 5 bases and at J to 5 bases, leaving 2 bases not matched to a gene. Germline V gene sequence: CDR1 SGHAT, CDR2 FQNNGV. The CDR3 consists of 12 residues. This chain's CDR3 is CASSVRGTEAFF. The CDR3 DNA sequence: TGTGCCAGCAGCGTCAGGGGGACTGAAGCTTTCTTT.

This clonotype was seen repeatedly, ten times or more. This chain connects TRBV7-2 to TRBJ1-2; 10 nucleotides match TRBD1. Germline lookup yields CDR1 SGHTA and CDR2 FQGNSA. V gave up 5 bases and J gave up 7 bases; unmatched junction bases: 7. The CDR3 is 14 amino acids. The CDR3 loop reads CASSAPGTGVGYTF. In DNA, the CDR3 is TGTGCCAGCAGCGCACCCGGGACAGGGGTTGGCTACACCTTC. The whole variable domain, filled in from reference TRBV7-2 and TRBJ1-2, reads GAGVSQSPSNKVTEKGKDVELRCDPISGHTALYWYRQSLGQGLEFLIYFQGNSAPDKSGLPSDRFSAERTGGSVSTLTIQRTQQEDSAVYLCASSAPGTGVGYTFGSGTRLTVV.

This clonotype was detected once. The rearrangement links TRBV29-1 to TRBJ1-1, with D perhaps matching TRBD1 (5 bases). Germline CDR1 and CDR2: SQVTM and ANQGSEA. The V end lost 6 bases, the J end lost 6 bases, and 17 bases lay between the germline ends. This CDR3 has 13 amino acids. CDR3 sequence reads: CSVADGGGSEAFF. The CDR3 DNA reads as TGCAGCGTCGCCGATGGTGGGGGGTCTGAAGCTTTCTTT. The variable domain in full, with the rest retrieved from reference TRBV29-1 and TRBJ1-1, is SAVISQKPSRDICQRGTSLTIQCQVDSQVTMMFWYRQQPGQSLTLIATANQGSEATYESGFVIDKFPISRPNLTFSTLTVSNMSPEDSSIYLCSVADGGGSEAFFGQGTRLTVV.

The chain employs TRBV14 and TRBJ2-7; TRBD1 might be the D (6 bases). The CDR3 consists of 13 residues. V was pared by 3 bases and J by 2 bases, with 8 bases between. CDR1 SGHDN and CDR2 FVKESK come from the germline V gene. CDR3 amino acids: CASSQAGAYEQYV. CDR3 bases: TGTGCCAGCAGCCAGGCAGGGGCCTACGAGCAGTACGTC.

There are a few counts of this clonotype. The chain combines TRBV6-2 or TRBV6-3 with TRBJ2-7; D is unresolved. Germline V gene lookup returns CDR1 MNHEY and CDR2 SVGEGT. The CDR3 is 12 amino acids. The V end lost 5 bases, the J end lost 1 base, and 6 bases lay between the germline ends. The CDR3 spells CASSQVSYEQYF. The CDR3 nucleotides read TGTGCCAGCAGTCAGGTTTCCTACGAGCAGTACTTC.

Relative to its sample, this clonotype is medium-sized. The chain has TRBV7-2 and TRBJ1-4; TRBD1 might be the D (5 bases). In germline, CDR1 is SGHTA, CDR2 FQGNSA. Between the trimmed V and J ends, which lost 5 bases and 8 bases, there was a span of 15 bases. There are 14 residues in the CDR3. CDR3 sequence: CASSPGKGWEKLFF. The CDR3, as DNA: TGTGCCAGCAGCCCAGGGAAGGGCTGGGAAAAACTGTTTTTT.

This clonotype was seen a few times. CDR3 DNA: TGTGCCAGCAGTTTTGGAGGCAACTACGAGCAGTACGTC. This translates into CASSFGGNYEQYV. The rearrangement joins TRBV12-3 or TRBV12-4 to TRBJ2-7; weak D call: TRBD2 (5 bases). Trimming removed 3 bases at V and 3 bases at J, with 9 bases between. There are 13 residues in the CDR3.

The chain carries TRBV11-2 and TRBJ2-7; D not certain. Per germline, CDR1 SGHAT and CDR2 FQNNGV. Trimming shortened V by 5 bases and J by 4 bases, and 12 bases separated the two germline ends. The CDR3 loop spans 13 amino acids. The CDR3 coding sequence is TGTGCCAGCAGCACACAGAGCAGTTACGAGCAGTACGTC. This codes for CASSTQSSYEQYV.

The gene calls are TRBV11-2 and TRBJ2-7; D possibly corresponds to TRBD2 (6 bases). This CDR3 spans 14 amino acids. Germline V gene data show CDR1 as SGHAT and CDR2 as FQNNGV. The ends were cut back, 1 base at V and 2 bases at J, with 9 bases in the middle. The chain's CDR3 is CASSLGGRTYEQYV. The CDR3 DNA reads TGTGCCAGCAGCTTAGGGGGGAGGACCTACGAGCAGTACGTC.

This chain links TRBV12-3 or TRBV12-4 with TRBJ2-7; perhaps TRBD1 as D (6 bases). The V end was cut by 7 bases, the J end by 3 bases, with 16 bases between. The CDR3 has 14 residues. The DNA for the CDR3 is TGTGCCAGCATCACCGACAGGACGTTCTACGAGCAGTACTTC. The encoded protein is CASITDRTFYEQYF.

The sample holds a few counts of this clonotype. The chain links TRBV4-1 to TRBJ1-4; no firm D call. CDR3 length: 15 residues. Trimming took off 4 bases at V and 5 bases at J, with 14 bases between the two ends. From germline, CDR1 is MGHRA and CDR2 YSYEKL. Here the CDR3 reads CASSLLGFGNEKLFF. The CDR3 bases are TGCGCCAGCAGCCTCCTTGGGTTCGGAAATGAAAAACTGTTTTTT.

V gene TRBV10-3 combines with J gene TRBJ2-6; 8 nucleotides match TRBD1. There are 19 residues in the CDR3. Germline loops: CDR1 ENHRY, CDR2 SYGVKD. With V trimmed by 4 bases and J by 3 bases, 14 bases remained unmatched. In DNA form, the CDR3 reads TGTGCCATCAGTGCCGGTCAGGGGGCGACAGTTAATGGGGCCAACGTCCTGACTTTC. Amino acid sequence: CAISAGQGATVNGANVLTF.

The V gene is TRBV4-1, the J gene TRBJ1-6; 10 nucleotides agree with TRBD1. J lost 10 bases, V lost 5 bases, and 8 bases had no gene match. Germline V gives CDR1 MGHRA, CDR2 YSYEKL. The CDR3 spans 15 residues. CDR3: CASSNRDRGGSPLHF. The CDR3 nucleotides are TGCGCCAGCAGCAACCGGGACAGGGGCGGATCACCCCTCCACTTT.

The CDR3 coding sequence is TGCGCCAGCACCGGCTTGGGCTCTGGAAACACCATATATTTT. This encodes CASTGLGSGNTIYF. This chain joins TRBV10-2 and TRBJ1-3; D is unresolved. The CDR3 totals 14 residues. Trimming took off 7 bases at V and 0 bases at J, with 10 bases between the two ends. Germline V gives CDR1 WSHSY, CDR2 SAAADI.

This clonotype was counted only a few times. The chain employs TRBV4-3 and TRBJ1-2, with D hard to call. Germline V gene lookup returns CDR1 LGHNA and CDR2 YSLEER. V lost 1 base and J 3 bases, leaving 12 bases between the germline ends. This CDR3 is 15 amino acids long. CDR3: CASSQGSGGDYGYTF. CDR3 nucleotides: TGCGCCAGCAGCCAAGGGTCAGGAGGTGACTATGGCTACACCTTC.

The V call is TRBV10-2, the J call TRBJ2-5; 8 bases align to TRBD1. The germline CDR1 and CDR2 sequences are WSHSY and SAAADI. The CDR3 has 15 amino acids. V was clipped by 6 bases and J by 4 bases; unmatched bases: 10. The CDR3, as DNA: TGCGCCAGCAGGCACGGACAGGGCCCACTAGAGACCCAGTACTTC. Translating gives CASRHGQGPLETQYF.

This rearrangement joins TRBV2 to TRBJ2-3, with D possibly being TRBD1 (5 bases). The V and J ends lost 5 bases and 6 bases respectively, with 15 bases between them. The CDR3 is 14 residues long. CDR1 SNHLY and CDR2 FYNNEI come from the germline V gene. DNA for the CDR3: TGTGCCAGCAGTAGCTTAATGACAGTGGATACGCAGTATTTT. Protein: CASSSLMTVDTQYF. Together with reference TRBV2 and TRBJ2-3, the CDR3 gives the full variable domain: EPEVTQTPSHQVTQMGQEVILRCVPISNHLYFYWYRQILGQKVEFLVSFYNNEISEKSEIFDDQFSVERPDGSNFTLKIRSTKLEDSAMYFCASSSLMTVDTQYFGPGTRLTVL.

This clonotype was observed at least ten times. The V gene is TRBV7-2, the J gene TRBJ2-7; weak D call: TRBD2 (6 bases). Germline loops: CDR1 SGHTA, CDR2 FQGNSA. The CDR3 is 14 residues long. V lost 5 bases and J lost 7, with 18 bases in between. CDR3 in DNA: TGTGCCAGCAGCCGGGACTGGGAAGAATTGGAGCAGTACTTC. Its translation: CASSRDWEELEQYF.

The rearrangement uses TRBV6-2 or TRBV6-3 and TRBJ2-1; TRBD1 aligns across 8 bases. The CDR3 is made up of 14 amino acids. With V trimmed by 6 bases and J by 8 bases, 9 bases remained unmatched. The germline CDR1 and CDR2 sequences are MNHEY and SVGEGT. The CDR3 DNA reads TGTGCCAGCAGCCAGGACAGGGTCTTGGATGAGCAGTTCTTC. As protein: CASSQDRVLDEQFF.

CDR3 DNA: TGTGCCAGCACCCGGGACTTTGCAGATACGCAGTATTTT. Translation gives CASTRDFADTQYF. The J gene is TRBJ2-3, the V gene TRBV12-3 or TRBV12-4; D perhaps matches TRBD2 (6 bases). The CDR3 spans 13 residues. V was trimmed by 7 bases and J by 4 bases, leaving 12 bases between them.

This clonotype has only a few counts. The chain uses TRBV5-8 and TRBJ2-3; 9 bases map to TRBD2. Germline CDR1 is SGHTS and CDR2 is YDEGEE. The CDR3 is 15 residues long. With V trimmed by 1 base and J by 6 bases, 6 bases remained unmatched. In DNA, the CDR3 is TGTGCCAGCAGCTTGAAGCTAGCGGGAAGGGATACGCAGTATTTT. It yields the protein CASSLKLAGRDTQYF. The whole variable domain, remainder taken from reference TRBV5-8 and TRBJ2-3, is EAGVTQSPTHLIKTRGQQATLRCSPISGHTSVYWYQQALGLGLQFLLWYDEGEERNRGNFPPRFSGRQFPNYSSELNVNALELEDSALYLCASSLKLAGRDTQYFGPGTRLTVL.

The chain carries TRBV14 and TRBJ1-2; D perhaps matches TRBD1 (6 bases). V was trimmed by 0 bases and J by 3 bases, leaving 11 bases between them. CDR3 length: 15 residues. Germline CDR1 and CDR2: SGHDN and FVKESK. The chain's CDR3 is CASSQEIGQHYGYTF. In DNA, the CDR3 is TGTGCCAGCAGCCAAGAAATCGGACAGCACTATGGCTACACCTTC.

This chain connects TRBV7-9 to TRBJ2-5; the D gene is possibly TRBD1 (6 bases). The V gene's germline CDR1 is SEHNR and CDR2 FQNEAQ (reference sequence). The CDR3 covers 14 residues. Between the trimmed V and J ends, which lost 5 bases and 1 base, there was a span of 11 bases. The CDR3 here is CASSPEDSQETQYF. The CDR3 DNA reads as TGTGCCAGCAGCCCCGAGGACAGCCAAGAGACCCAGTACTTC.

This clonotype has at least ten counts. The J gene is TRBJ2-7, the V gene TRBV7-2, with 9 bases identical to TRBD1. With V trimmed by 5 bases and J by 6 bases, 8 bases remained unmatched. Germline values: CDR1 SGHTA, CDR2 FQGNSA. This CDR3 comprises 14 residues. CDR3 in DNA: TGTGCCAGCAGCCCTACGACAGGGGGAGGCGAGCAGTACTTC. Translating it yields CASSPTTGGGEQYF.